This TCR beta chain was identified during a study of blood T cells in healthy people across ages. Study results and limitations: The fall in TCR beta diversity per million T cells was roughly linear with age. Naive T cell percentage and TCR beta diversity correlated strongly.

The CDR3 is 15 residues long. Germline CDR1 reads SEHNR; CDR2 reads FQNEAQ (reference sequence). Between the trimmed V and J ends, which lost 4 bases and 5 bases, there was a span of 17 bases. In this sample, this clonotype turned up a few times. Its antigen is unidentified. A second PCR, run for roughly 7 to 12 cycles, used a sample-barcoded 5' primer plus a J-beta primer mix. There were at least 2.5 million CDR3-containing paired-end reads obtained from each sample. TCRdb called the 5' RACE reads again in MiXCR, with one record for every CDR3 protein. The table records 1.4 million or so distinct CDR3 sequences, about 45% of them present only once.

The clonotype was recovered from a woman aged 18 to 35 in good health. This chain joins TRBV7-9 and TRBJ1-1; tentative D call: TRBD1 (5 bases). Sequenced material: blood. The CDR3 region is CASSSPDGGGTEAFF. CDR3 in DNA: TGTGCCAGCAGCTCGCCAGATGGGGGAGGTACTGAAGCTTTCTTT. The entire variable domain, with the rest obtained from reference TRBV7-9 and TRBJ1-1, is as follows: DTGVSQNPRHKITKRGQNVTFRCDPISEHNRLYWYRQTLGQGPEFLTYFQNEAQLEKSRLLSDRFSAERPKGSFSTLEIQRTEQGDSAMYLCASSSPDGGGTEAFFGQGTRLTVV.